This TCR beta chain emerged from a study of prognosis after radiotherapy for stage I lung cancer (dated by TCRdb to about 2021). For context, the study as a whole: Around 19 stage I NSCLC patients were enrolled in Nanjing, China, between 2018 and 2019. Newly diagnosed primary stage I lung tumors were found in some 13 patients, while oligometastatic NSCLC after surgical resection of the primary tumor was found in several. All patients were considered medically inoperable, owing to comorbidities in more than 10 and refusal of surgery in seven or eight. The cohort included 10 to 15 men and over 5 women, with a median age of approximately 74 years and a range of about 53 to 90 years. Approximately 13 patients had adenocarcinoma and several had squamous cell carcinoma as the tumor histology. SBRT was given in 3 to 5 fractions with a biologically effective dose of at least 100 Gy, using image-guided IMRT or VMAT. In every patient, SBRT was given without any concurrent therapy. After SBRT, distant metastases developed in about 20% of the 19 patients at a median of approximately seven months, while the remaining 15 patients had no significant progression. Peripheral blood TCR beta repertoires were profiled in stage I NSCLC patients before and after stereotactic body radiotherapy, and the study then linked these repertoires to distant failure. A total of roughly 38 blood samples from approximately 20 patients were sequenced, with one sample obtained before and one obtained after SBRT for each patient. The paper as a whole reports these results and caveats: The study was limited by the small cohort and short follow-up, and independent validation of the study findings is required. Post-SBRT Shannon entropy and its change from baseline were lower in patients who developed distant metastases; baseline Shannon entropy was not associated with metastases. TRBV and TRBJ usage frequencies reportedly varied with metastasis status, involving two V genes at baseline and several V and two J genes after SBRT. No adjustment for multiple comparisons was applied to any of the reported P values. No determination of tumor specificity was made for expanded TCR clones. A decrease in unique TCR clone counts was observed after SBRT (median around 10,000 before versus several thousand after; Wilcoxon paired P=0.011).

All patients had node-negative disease on CT and PET/CT, and none had a history of other malignancies or had previously received chemotherapy or radiotherapy. At each of two time points, around 6 milliliters of peripheral venous blood were collected into EDTA tubes. PBMCs were isolated by Ficoll-Paque Plus density-gradient centrifugation. Right after collection, samples were placed at -80 degrees C and kept there until analysis. Two rounds of multiplex PCR were used to amplify the TCR beta CDR3 region from genomic DNA. In the first round of PCR, primers specific to each TRBV and TRBJ gene were used, and the primer sequences are filed in Chinese patent CN105087789A. Universal primers were used in the second PCR round. The Roche High Pure PCR Template Preparation Kit was used to extract genomic DNA from frozen PBMCs. An Illumina HiSeq 3000 was used to sequence the libraries paired-end with 151 bp reads. The published analysis was carried out like this. CutAdapt was used to discard raw reads that did not contain the multiplex PCR primer sequences. PEAR was used to merge high-quality paired reads into contigs. By alignment to reference sequences, MiXCR assigned TRB V, D and J gene segments to each contig. To remove sequencing errors, CDR3 sequences were clustered according to base quality and sequence similarity. Diversity was measured as Shannon entropy normalized by the natural log of productive TCR sequence number. Clonality was defined as one minus Shannon entropy divided by the natural log of the number of unique clonotypes. Using the Youden index from ROC curves, the researchers picked the repertoire-metric cut-offs for progression-free survival, and all analyses were carried out in R 3.5.3. The public reads were run again by TCRdb, first through fastp at Q25 and then through MiXCR, and only productive beta chains were kept. Duplicate CDR3 protein sequences are folded into a single record with the most common DNA and genes. Clone size and V and J calls follow TCRdb, not the original study. The sample table shows about 35,000 distinct CDR3 sequences, and approximately 29% are seen once. The top ten hold around 27% of the sample.

The CDR3 starts with the cysteine, ends with the phenylalanine, and has 13 residues. Only the CDR3 region is kept as DNA, spanning 39 bases read in frame from base 1. The germline V gene encodes CDR1 SEHNR and CDR2 FQNEAQ (reference sequence). V is pruned by 5 bases and J by 3 bases, leaving 4 bases of the junction without a gene match. In its sample, this clonotype was seen many times. What antigen it recognizes has not been identified. Base qualities were left out, and no much larger clone turns up one base away. The sequencing used PBMCs, collected before or after stereotactic body radiation therapy (not recorded which). The chain is encoded by TRBV7-9 joined to TRBJ2-7; 7 central nucleotides agree with TRBD1. The TCR originated in a donor aged 50 or older with non-small cell lung cancer. The DNA sequence is as follows: TGTGCCAGCAGCGATTACAGGGGCTACGAGCAGTACTTC. The translation is CASSDYRGYEQYF.